This T cell receptor beta chain was captured in a study of T cells in Graves' hyperthyroidism and ophthalmopathy. Regions amplified from RNA transcripts were the TCR beta CDR3 regions. With the HTBI primer set, the TCR CDR3 went through a first round of RT-PCR. TCRdb reprocessed the multiplex PCR reads via MiXCR and lists one record per CDR3 protein. The table shows around 190,000 distinct CDR3 sequences, with less than 20% occurring only once. This CDR3 has 10 residues. V was shortened by 6 bases and J by 6 bases, with 2 bases between the two germline ends. This clonotype was observed many times. Input material: blood. The TCR originated in a woman between 50 and 59 years old with Graves' hyperthyroidism. The chain uses TRBV12-3 or TRBV12-4 and TRBJ2-2; D remains ambiguous. The CDR3 region has the DNA TGTGCCAGCAGGGCCGGGGAGCTGTTTTTT. Translation: CASRAGELFF.